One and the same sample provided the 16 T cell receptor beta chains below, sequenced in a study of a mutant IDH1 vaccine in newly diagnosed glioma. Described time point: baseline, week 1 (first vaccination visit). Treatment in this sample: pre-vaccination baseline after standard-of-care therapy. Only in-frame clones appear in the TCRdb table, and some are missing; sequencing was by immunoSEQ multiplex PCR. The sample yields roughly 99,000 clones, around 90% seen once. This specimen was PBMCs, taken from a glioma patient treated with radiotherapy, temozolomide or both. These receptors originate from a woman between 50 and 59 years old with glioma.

CDR3 nucleotides: TGTGCCAGCAGCTTAATGGGCCAGGGCCAAGAGACCCAGTACTTC. Amino acids: CASSLMGQGQETQYF. This chain uses TRBV7-3 with TRBJ2-5; maybe TRBD1 (5 bases). This CDR3 has 15 amino acids. The V end lost 1 base, the J end lost 1 base, and 10 bases lay between the germline ends. Germline V gene data show CDR1 as SGHTA and CDR2 as FQGTGA.

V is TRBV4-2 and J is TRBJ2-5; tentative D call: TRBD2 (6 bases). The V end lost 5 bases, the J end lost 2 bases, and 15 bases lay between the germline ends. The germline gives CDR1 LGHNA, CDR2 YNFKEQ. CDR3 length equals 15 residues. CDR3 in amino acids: CASSTLAVTQETQYF. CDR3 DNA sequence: TGTGCCAGCAGCACCTTAGCGGTTACTCAAGAGACCCAGTACTTC.

The CDR3 here is CATRPSGGQETQYF. Written as DNA, the CDR3 is TGTGCCACCCGCCCCAGCGGGGGCCAAGAGACCCAGTACTTC. This chain joins TRBV6-6 and TRBJ2-5; 8 positions match TRBD2. V dropped 10 bases and J dropped 1; count of bases not matched to a gene: 8. CDR3 length: 14 residues. The germline V gene encodes CDR1 MNHNY and CDR2 SVGAGI (reference sequence).

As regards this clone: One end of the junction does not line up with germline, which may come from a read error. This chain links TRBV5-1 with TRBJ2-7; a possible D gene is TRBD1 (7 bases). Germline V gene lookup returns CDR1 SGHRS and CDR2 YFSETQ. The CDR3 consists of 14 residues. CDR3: CASSLWQGGYEQYF. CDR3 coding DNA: TGTGCCAGCAGCTTGTGGCAGGGGGGTTACGAGCAGTACTTC.

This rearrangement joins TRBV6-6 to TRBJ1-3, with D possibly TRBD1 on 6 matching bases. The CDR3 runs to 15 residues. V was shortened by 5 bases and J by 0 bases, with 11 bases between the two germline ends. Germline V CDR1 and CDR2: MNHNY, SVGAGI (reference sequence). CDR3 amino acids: CASSPTGNSGNTIYF. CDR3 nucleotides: TGTGCCAGCAGTCCCACAGGGAACTCTGGAAACACCATATATTTT.

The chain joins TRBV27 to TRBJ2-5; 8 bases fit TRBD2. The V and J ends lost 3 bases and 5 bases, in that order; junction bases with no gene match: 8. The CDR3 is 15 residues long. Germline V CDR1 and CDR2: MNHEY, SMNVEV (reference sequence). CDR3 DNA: TGTGCCAGCAGTTTGGGACGGGAGGGCCTGGAGACCCAGTACTTC. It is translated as CASSLGREGLETQYF.

The CDR3 loop reads CSVDAGANVLTF. CDR3 DNA sequence: TGCAGCGTTGACGCTGGGGCCAACGTCCTGACTTTC. This chain uses TRBV29-1 with TRBJ2-6; D remains ambiguous. Looked up from germline, CDR1 is SQVTM and CDR2 is ANQGSEA. The CDR3 runs 12 residues. The V end lost 3 bases, the J end lost 2 bases, and 2 bases lay between the germline ends.

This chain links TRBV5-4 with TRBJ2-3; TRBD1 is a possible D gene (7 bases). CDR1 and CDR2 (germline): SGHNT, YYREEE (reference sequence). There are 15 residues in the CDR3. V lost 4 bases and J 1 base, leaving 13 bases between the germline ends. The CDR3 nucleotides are TGTGCCAGCAGCGGAGGGGGCTTCGGCACAGATACGCAGTATTTT. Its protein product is CASSGGGFGTDTQYF.

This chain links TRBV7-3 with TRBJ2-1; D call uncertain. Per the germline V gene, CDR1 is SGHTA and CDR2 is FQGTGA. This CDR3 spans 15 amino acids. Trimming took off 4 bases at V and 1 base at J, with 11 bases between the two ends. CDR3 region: CASSSRQGSYNEQFF. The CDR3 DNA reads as TGTGCCAGCAGCTCGCGACAAGGGTCCTACAATGAGCAGTTCTTC.

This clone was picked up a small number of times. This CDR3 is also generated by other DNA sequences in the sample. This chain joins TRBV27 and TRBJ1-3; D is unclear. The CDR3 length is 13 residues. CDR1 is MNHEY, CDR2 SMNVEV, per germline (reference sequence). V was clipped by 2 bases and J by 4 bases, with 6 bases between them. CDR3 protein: CASSLERGNTIYF. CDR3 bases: TGTGCCAGCAGTTTAGAGCGAGGAAACACCATATATTTT.

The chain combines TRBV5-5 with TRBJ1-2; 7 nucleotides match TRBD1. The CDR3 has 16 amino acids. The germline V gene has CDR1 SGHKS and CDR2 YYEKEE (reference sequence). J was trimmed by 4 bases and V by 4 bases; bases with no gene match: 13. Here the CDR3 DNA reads TGTGCCAGCAGCCCCCAGGGGGGGGCGACCGGCTATGGCTACACCTTC. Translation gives CASSPQGGATGYGYTF.

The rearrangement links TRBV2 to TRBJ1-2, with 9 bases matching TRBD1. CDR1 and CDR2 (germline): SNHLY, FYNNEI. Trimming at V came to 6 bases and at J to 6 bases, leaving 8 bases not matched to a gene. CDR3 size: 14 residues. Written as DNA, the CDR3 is TGTGCCAGCAGGTACAGGGGGCGTTCCGATGGCTACACCTTC. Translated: CASRYRGRSDGYTF.

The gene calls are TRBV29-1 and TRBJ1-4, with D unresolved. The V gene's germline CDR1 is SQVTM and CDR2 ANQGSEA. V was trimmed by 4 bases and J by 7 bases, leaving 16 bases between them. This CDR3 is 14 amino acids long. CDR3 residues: CSVGTGRAGEKLFF. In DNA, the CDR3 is TGCAGCGTTGGGACGGGCAGAGCGGGTGAAAAACTGTTTTTT.

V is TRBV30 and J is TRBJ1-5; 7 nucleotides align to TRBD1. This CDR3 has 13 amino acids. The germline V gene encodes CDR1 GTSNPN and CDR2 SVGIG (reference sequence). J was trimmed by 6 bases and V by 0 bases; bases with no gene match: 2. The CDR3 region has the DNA TGTGCCTGGAGTGTACAGGGGACTCAGCCCCAGCATTTT. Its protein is CAWSVQGTQPQHF.

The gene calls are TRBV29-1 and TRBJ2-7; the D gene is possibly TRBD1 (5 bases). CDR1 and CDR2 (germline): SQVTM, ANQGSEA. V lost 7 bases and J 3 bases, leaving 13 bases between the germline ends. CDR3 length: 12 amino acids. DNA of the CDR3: TGCAGCGCCGTTACAGGAATCTACGAGCAGTACTTC. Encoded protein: CSAVTGIYEQYF.

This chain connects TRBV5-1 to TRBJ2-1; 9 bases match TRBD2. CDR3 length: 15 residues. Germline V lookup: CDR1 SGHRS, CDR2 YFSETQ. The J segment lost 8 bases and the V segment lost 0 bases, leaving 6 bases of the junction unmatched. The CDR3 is CASSLGVAGVHEQFF. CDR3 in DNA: TGCGCCAGCAGCTTGGGGGTAGCGGGAGTCCATGAGCAGTTCTTC. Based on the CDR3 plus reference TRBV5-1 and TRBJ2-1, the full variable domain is KAGVTQTPRYLIKTRGQQVTLSCSPISGHRSVSWYQQTPGQGLQFLFEYFSETQRNKGNFPGRFSGRQFSNSRSEMNVSTLELGDSALYLCASSLGVAGVHEQFFGPGTRLTVL.